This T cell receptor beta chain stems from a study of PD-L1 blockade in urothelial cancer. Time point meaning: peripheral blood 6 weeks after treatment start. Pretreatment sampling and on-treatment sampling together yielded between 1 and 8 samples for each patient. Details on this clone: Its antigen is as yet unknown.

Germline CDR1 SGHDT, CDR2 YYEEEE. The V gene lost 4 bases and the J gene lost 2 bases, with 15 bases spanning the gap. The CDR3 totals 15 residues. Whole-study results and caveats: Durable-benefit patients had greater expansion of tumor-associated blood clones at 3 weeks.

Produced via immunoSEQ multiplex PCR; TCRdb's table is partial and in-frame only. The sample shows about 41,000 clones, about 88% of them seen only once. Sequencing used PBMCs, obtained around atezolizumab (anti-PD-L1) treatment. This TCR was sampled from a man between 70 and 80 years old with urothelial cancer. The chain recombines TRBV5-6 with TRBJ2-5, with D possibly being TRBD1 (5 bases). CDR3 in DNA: TGTGCCAGCAGCCCCAGGGTCCACTCTCAAGAGACCCAGTACTTC. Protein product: CASSPRVHSQETQYF.